A single sample is the source of the 27 T cell receptor beta chains below, sequenced in a study of radiotherapy plus CTLA-4 blockade in lung cancer (dated by TCRdb to the late 2010s). Library preparation used the immunoSEQ multiplex PCR assay. TCRdb holds this immuneACCESS table with in-frame rearrangements only. Some clones are missing; in checked studies, unresolved V genes explain under half, and the rest has no known cause. A total of 60,000 to 70,000 clones appear in this sample, about 80% of them only once. The ten largest account for roughly a tenth of the sample. The sequenced sample was peripheral blood, obtained from a patient treated with radiotherapy plus ipilimumab. These receptor sequences come from a human donor with non-small cell lung cancer who had a complete response to radiotherapy plus ipilimumab.

J is TRBJ2-7 and V is TRBV6-1; D might be TRBD1 (6 bases). CDR3 length: 14 amino acids. The germline V gene has CDR1 MNHNS and CDR2 SASEGT. Trimming took 4 bases from V and 3 from J, leaving 13 bases between them. The CDR3 loop is CASSVPGTFYEQYV. As DNA, the CDR3 is TGTGCCAGCAGTGTCCCCGGGACATTCTACGAGCAGTACGTC.

In this sample, this clone turned up once. CDR3 in DNA: TGTGCTAGTGGTTTGACCCAAGGACAGGGTGGAAACATTCAGTACTTC. Translated, it gives CASGLTQGQGGNIQYF. The chain employs TRBV12-5 and TRBJ2-4; TRBD1 agrees at 8 bases. The CDR3 length is 16 residues. V gave up 2 bases and J gave up 6 bases; unmatched junction bases: 9. The germline CDR1 and CDR2 sequences are LGHNT and FRNRAP.

J is TRBJ2-5 and V is TRBV29-1; D may correspond to TRBD1 or TRBD2 (5 bases each). Germline CDR1 SQVTM, CDR2 ANQGSEA. The CDR3 length is 10 residues. V lost 6 bases and J 11 bases, leaving 13 bases between the germline ends. The CDR3 bases are TGCAGCGTCCGGGACGCCCGACAGTACTTC. Residues: CSVRDARQYF.

This clone turned up a few times. The CDR3 is CASRPQGPNQPQHF. For the CDR3, the DNA is TGTGCCAGCAGACCTCAGGGTCCCAATCAGCCCCAGCATTTT. The chain combines TRBV27 with TRBJ1-5; D perhaps matches TRBD1 (5 bases). CDR3 length: 14 amino acids. Trimming took off 6 bases at V and 3 bases at J, with 12 bases between the two ends. CDR1 is MNHEY, CDR2 SMNVEV, per germline (reference sequence).

The DNA of the CDR3 is TGTGCCAGTAGTATGCCCCTTTCAGGGAGTGGCTACACCTTC. It yields the protein CASSMPLSGSGYTF. The chain joins TRBV19 to TRBJ1-2; a possible D gene is TRBD1 (5 bases). This CDR3 has 14 amino acids. V was pared by 3 bases and J by 7 bases, with 15 bases between. The germline V gene encodes CDR1 LNHDA and CDR2 SQIVND (reference sequence).

There are a few counts of this clone. The chain couples TRBV18 to TRBJ2-5; 8 bases are shared with TRBD1. The CDR3 spans 18 residues. V shed 0 bases and J 2 bases; nucleotides not matched to a gene: 11. Per the germline V gene, CDR1 is KGHSH and CDR2 is LQKENI. CDR3 nucleotides: TGTGCCAGCTCACCACCAACCACCCGGGACAGGCGTCAAGAGACCCAGTACTTC. Encoded protein: CASSPPTTRDRRQETQYF. Combining the CDR3 with reference TRBV18 and TRBJ2-5 gives the whole variable domain NAGVMQNPRHLVRRRGQEARLRCSPMKGHSHVYWYRQLPEEGLKFMVYLQKENIIDESGMPKERFSAEFPKEGPSILRIQQVVRGDSAAYFCASSPPTTRDRRQETQYFGPGTRLLVL.

The chain joins TRBV11-2 to TRBJ2-1; TRBD1 matches 7 bases. The CDR3 loop spans 15 amino acids. Germline V lookup: CDR1 SGHAT, CDR2 FQNNGV. The V gene end was trimmed by 5 bases and the J gene end by 2 bases; junction bases not matched to a gene: 6. CDR3 sequence: CASSKTGDPYNEQFF. The CDR3 bases are TGTGCCAGCAGCAAAACAGGGGACCCCTACAATGAGCAGTTCTTC.

The chain couples TRBV4-3 to TRBJ1-4; TRBD1 might be the D (5 bases). Trimming took 0 bases from V and 1 from J, leaving 12 bases between them. The germline V gene has CDR1 LGHNA and CDR2 YSLEER. The CDR3 has 17 amino acids. The DNA for the CDR3 is TGCGCCAGCAGCCAAGATCGACAGCTCGGAACTAATGAAAAACTGTTTTTT. It translates to CASSQDRQLGTNEKLFF.

This chain joins TRBV27 and TRBJ2-7; 10 nucleotides line up with TRBD2. Germline V lookup: CDR1 MNHEY, CDR2 SMNVEV (reference sequence). The length of the CDR3 is 14 residues. V lost 0 bases and J lost 5; bases outside the gene matches: 1. The CDR3 here is CASSLSTSGNEQYF. DNA of the CDR3: TGTGCCAGCAGTTTATCAACTAGCGGGAACGAGCAGTACTTC.

This clone was recorded a few times. J is TRBJ1-2 and V is TRBV5-5; tentatively, D is TRBD1 (5 bases). Looked up from germline, CDR1 is SGHKS and CDR2 is YYEKEE (reference sequence). The CDR3 has 17 residues. Between the trimmed V and J ends, which lost 1 base and 4 bases, there was a span of 20 bases. CDR3 amino acids: CASSLNRGQEQLYGYTF. The CDR3 DNA sequence: TGTGCCAGCAGCTTGAATCGGGGCCAGGAGCAACTCTATGGCTACACCTTC.

The rearrangement joins TRBV6-5 to TRBJ2-7, with a tentative D call TRBD2 (5 bases). Germline V lookup: CDR1 MNHEY, CDR2 SVGAGI. V lost 0 bases and J lost 1, with 10 bases in between. This CDR3 region has 15 residues. CDR3 sequence (DNA): TGTGCCAGCAGTTACTCGAGTACGGGGTCCTACGAGCAGTACGTC. This gives the protein CASSYSSTGSYEQYV.

The V call is TRBV5-1, the J call TRBJ2-3; 9 bases fit TRBD2. Germline CDR1 SGHRS, CDR2 YFSETQ. CDR3 size: 15 residues. Losses at the gene ends were 3 bases for V and 1 base for J; bases not matched to a gene: 3. The CDR3 bases are TGCGCCAGCAGCTCCGGGACTAGCCGCACAGATACGCAGTATTTT. Amino acid sequence: CASSSGTSRTDTQYF.

The rearrangement uses TRBV25-1 and TRBJ2-7; 9 nucleotides agree with TRBD1. This CDR3 is built from 11 residues. J was trimmed by 6 bases and V by 9 bases; bases with no gene match: 3. CDR1 and CDR2 (germline): MGHDK, SYGVNS. CDR3 sequence: CARSTGGEQYV. DNA for the CDR3: TGTGCCAGGTCGACAGGGGGCGAGCAGTACGTC.

CDR3 loop: CASRLAVYNEQFF. As DNA, the CDR3 is TGCGCCAGCAGGTTAGCGGTCTACAATGAGCAGTTCTTC. The gene calls are TRBV5-1 and TRBJ2-1; TRBD2 is a possible D gene (6 bases). Germline values: CDR1 SGHRS, CDR2 YFSETQ. This CDR3 spans 13 amino acids. V lost 5 bases and J lost 3, with 9 bases in between.

The chain is built from TRBV7-6 and TRBJ2-1; D might be TRBD1 (6 bases). The germline V and J ends were trimmed by 1 base and 5 bases, with 12 bases remaining between them. The germline gives CDR1 SGHVS, CDR2 FNYEAQ. This CDR3 spans 15 amino acids. For the CDR3, the DNA is TGTGCCAGCAGCTTAGGGCAGGGGCGAGACAATGAGCAGTTCTTC. Its translation: CASSLGQGRDNEQFF. Full variable domain (remainder filled in from reference TRBV7-6 and TRBJ2-1): GAGVSQSPRYKVTKRGQDVALRCDPISGHVSLYWYRQALGQGPEFLTYFNYEAQQDKSGLPNDRFSAERPEGSISTLTIQRTEQRDSAMYRCASSLGQGRDNEQFFGPGTRLTVL.

This chain connects TRBV5-4 to TRBJ2-5; D gene ambiguous. Germline lookup yields CDR1 SGHNT and CDR2 YYREEE (reference sequence). The CDR3 sequence is 11 residues long. V lost 5 bases and J lost 3, with 5 bases in between. In nucleotides, the CDR3 is TGTGCCAGCAGAATAAAAGAGACCCAGTACTTC. Translation: CASRIKETQYF. Using reference TRBV5-4 and TRBJ2-5 for the parts outside the CDR3, the full variable domain is ETGVTQSPTHLIKTRGQQVTLRCSSQSGHNTVSWYQQALGQGPQFIFQYYREEENGRGNFPPRFSGLQFPNYSSELNVNALELDDSALYLCASRIKETQYFGPGTRLLVL.

This chain links TRBV12-5 with TRBJ2-4, with D unresolved. Germline CDR1 is LGHNT and CDR2 is FRNRAP. V dropped 2 bases and J dropped 2 bases, with 7 bases sitting between them. This CDR3 has 14 amino acids. CDR3: CASGLWVTKNIQYF. CDR3 bases: TGTGCTAGTGGTTTGTGGGTTACCAAAAACATTCAGTACTTC. Full variable domain (rest looked up from reference TRBV12-5 and TRBJ2-4): DARVTQTPRHKVTEMGQEVTMRCQPILGHNTVFWYRQTMMQGLELLAYFRNRAPLDDSGMPKDRFSAEMPDATLATLKIQPSEPRDSAVYFCASGLWVTKNIQYFGAGTRLSVL.

The rearrangement links TRBV6-6 to TRBJ2-2; D gene unclear. The CDR3 spans 14 residues. V was trimmed by 2 bases and J by 7 bases, leaving 11 bases between them. Germline V gene data show CDR1 as MNHNY and CDR2 as SVGAGI (reference sequence). The CDR3 nucleotides are TGTGCCAGCAGTTACGGCCAGGCGAACGGGGAGCTGTTTTTT. Translating gives CASSYGQANGELFF.

The chain couples TRBV7-9 to TRBJ2-5; D is unresolved. Germline-derived CDR1 and CDR2 are SEHNR and FQNEAQ (reference sequence). The CDR3 consists of 11 residues. Trimming pared 6 bases from V and 3 bases from J, leaving 5 bases between. CDR3 nucleotides: TGTGCCAGCAGAGGCGAAGAGACCCAGTACTTC. This codes for CASRGEETQYF. Full variable domain (outside the CDR3, taken from reference TRBV7-9 and TRBJ2-5): DTGVSQNPRHKITKRGQNVTFRCDPISEHNRLYWYRQTLGQGPEFLTYFQNEAQLEKSRLLSDRFSAERPKGSFSTLEIQRTEQGDSAMYLCASRGEETQYFGPGTRLLVL.

The chain has TRBV5-1 and TRBJ2-5; 7 nucleotides align to TRBD1. The CDR3 covers 13 residues. V lost 4 bases to trimming and J lost 2 bases; unmatched junction nucleotides: 2. CDR1 is SGHRS and CDR2 is YFSETQ in the germline V gene. CDR3 coding DNA: TGCGCCAGCAGCGGACAGGAGCAAGAGACCCAGTACTTC. Protein: CASSGQEQETQYF.

Comments on this clone: Other DNA sequences within the sample encode an identical CDR3. The chain uses TRBV27 and TRBJ1-5; D perhaps matches TRBD1 (5 bases). This CDR3 spans 13 amino acids. V was pared by 5 bases and J by 7 bases, with 12 bases between. Germline V gene sequence: CDR1 MNHEY, CDR2 SMNVEV (reference sequence). Written as DNA, the CDR3 is TGTGCCAGCAGTGGGGTGGGGCGGCAGCCCCAGCATTTT. It encodes CASSGVGRQPQHF.

CDR3 bases: TGTGCCAGCGACCAGGGCTGGAGTGGAGGGCAGCCCCAGCATTTT. Translation: CASDQGWSGGQPQHF. This chain connects TRBV2 to TRBJ1-5; D is perhaps TRBD1 (5 bases). Looked up from germline, CDR1 is SNHLY and CDR2 is FYNNEI. The germline V and J ends were trimmed by 8 bases and 7 bases, with 21 bases remaining between them. The CDR3 has 15 amino acids. Supplemented by reference TRBV2 and TRBJ1-5, the full variable domain reads EPEVTQTPSHQVTQMGQEVILRCVPISNHLYFYWYRQILGQKVEFLVSFYNNEISEKSEIFDDQFSVERPDGSNFTLKIRSTKLEDSAMYFCASDQGWSGGQPQHFGDGTRLSIL.

The V call is TRBV20-1, the J call TRBJ2-5; no firm D call. The germline gives CDR1 DFQATT, CDR2 SNEGSKA (reference sequence). V was trimmed by 5 bases and J by 3 bases, leaving 7 bases between them. The CDR3 is made up of 11 amino acids. CDR3 loop: CSAWIKETQYF. The CDR3 DNA follows: TGCAGTGCTTGGATTAAAGAGACCCAGTACTTC.

The chain joins TRBV30 to TRBJ2-4; 7 bases align to TRBD2. The ends lost 5 bases at V and 6 bases at J; junction bases unmatched: 10. The CDR3 contains 14 residues. CDR1 is GTSNPN, CDR2 SVGIG, per germline (reference sequence). This CDR3 reads CAWGSRGSTNIQYF. Written as DNA, the CDR3 is TGTGCCTGGGGATCGCGGGGGTCGACAAACATTCAGTACTTC.

CDR3 nucleotide sequence: TGTGCCAGCAGCCTCAGACAGGGGTCAAACTCTGGAAACACCATATATTTT. Amino acids: CASSLRQGSNSGNTIYF. The V gene is TRBV7-2, the J gene TRBJ1-3; 8 bases agree with TRBD1. Losses at the gene ends were 5 bases for V and 0 bases for J; bases not matched to a gene: 9. This CDR3 is built from 17 residues. Germline lookup yields CDR1 SGHTA and CDR2 FQGNSA.

The gene calls are TRBV27 and TRBJ2-2; D is unresolved. CDR3 length equals 15 residues. The germline CDR1 and CDR2 sequences are MNHEY and SMNVEV (reference sequence). The V gene lost 6 bases and the J gene lost 6 bases, with 17 bases spanning the gap. CDR3 residues: CASSRLNARSGELFF. In nucleotides, the CDR3 is TGTGCCAGCAGCCGCCTAAATGCCCGGTCCGGGGAGCTGTTTTTT.

The J gene is TRBJ1-2, the V gene TRBV10-3; D unclear. The germline V gene has CDR1 ENHRY and CDR2 SYGVKD. This CDR3 spans 12 amino acids. V gave up 7 bases and J gave up 5 bases, with 11 bases separating them. The CDR3: CAINGGDYGYTF. CDR3 coding DNA: TGTGCCATCAATGGTGGGGATTATGGCTACACCTTC.